These 13 T cell receptor beta chains originate from one sample sequenced in a study of T cells expressing NK-cell markers. TCRdb reanalyzed the 5' RACE reads, giving one entry per CDR3 protein sequence and no DNA. This specimen shows roughly 300,000 distinct CDR3 sequences; the ten leading clones hold around 4%. The material sequenced was blood T cells: a sorted CD56 or NKG2C T cell subset, CD4+ or CD8+ T cells, or bulk PBMC T cells (not recorded which). The receptors stem from a woman between 18 and 75 years old in good health.

The chain links TRBV7-2 to TRBJ2-1; the D gene TCRdb calls, TRBD2, cannot be checked with no DNA. Germline V gene data show CDR1 as SGHTA and CDR2 as FQGNSA. This CDR3 has 15 amino acids. CDR3 protein: CASSSGLAEGDEQFF.

This chain connects TRBV5-5 to TRBJ1-2. The germline CDR1 and CDR2 sequences are SGHKS and YYEKEE (reference sequence). The length of the CDR3 is 15 residues. CDR3 residues: CATLPSTHSNYGYTF.

The rearrangement uses TRBV20-1 and TRBJ1-1; TCRdb picks TRBD1, but there is no DNA to check that call. This CDR3 has 13 residues. From germline, CDR1 is DFQATT and CDR2 SNEGSKA (reference sequence). The CDR3 sequence: CSARGDGRTEAFF.

The genes are TRBV20-1 and TRBJ2-1; TCRdb lists TRBD2, though no DNA is available to test this call. The length of the CDR3 is 11 residues. Looked up from germline, CDR1 is DFQATT and CDR2 is SNEGSKA (reference sequence). The CDR3 sequence is CSASAGLEQFF.

This chain uses TRBV4-3 with TRBJ2-3; TCRdb's D gene call, TRBD2, goes unchecked for lack of DNA. Germline V CDR1 and CDR2: LGHNA, YSLEER. This CDR3 has 19 amino acids. This CDR3 is CASSQDWGSGSSYTDTQYF.

The J gene is TRBJ2-1, the V gene TRBV19; TCRdb outputs TRBD1, but without DNA this stays unchecked. The CDR3 loop spans 15 amino acids. From germline, CDR1 is LNHDA and CDR2 SQIVND (reference sequence). CDR3 amino acids: CATENRVGSYNEQFF.

V and J are TRBV9 and TRBJ2-2; TCRdb outputs TRBD1, but without DNA this stays unchecked. Germline V lookup: CDR1 SGDLS, CDR2 YYNGEE. The CDR3 sequence is 17 residues long. CDR3: CASSVGEGGHHLGELFF.

This chain joins TRBV7-2 and TRBJ2-1. CDR3 length equals 13 residues. The germline V gene has CDR1 SGHTA and CDR2 FQGNSA. CDR3 residues: CASSLISYNEQFF.

The chain links TRBV6-5 to TRBJ1-5. The CDR3 is 14 amino acids. Looked up from germline, CDR1 is MNHEY and CDR2 is SVGAGI. CDR3 sequence: CASSYAGDNQPQHF.

The chain recombines TRBV9 with TRBJ1-3; the D call from TCRdb, TRBD1, cannot be confirmed without DNA. Germline CDR1 and CDR2: SGDLS and YYNGEE. This CDR3 is 14 amino acids long. The CDR3 sequence: CASSMGTDGNTIYF.

The gene calls are TRBV25-1 and TRBJ1-2. The germline CDR1 and CDR2 sequences are MGHDK and SYGVNS. This CDR3 has 15 amino acids. CDR3 in amino acids: CASSGTTGLIYGYTF.

The chain carries TRBV12-3 or TRBV12-4 and TRBJ2-5; TCRdb's D call of TRBD1 is untestable without DNA. This CDR3 has 13 residues. The CDR3 loop reads CASSLNRRETQYF.

The chain links TRBV18 to TRBJ1-6. This CDR3 spans 15 amino acids. Germline V gene lookup returns CDR1 KGHSH and CDR2 LQKENI. The CDR3 reads CASSPGREDNSPLHF.